This TCR beta chain was identified in a study of cytomegalovirus exposure and HLA in healthy donors. The donors comprised healthy bone marrow donors. Study-wide findings and caveats: Most TCR sequences were rare, but some public TCRs occurred in many donors. Accurate HLA-A and HLA-B prediction from TCR beta sequences was reported for most subjects.

In its sample, this clone was seen a few times. Its specificity is not known. Trimming stripped 0 bases from V and 4 bases from J, with 6 bases between. This CDR3 spans 13 amino acids. Looked up from germline, CDR1 is MGHRA and CDR2 is YSYEKL. It was with 60 Vbeta and 13 Jbeta primers that the PCR ran. The table came from immunoSEQ multiplex PCR; TCRdb's copy has only in-frame clones and leaves some out. This table has under 200,000 clones, approximately 67% appearing once. The source of this sequence is a man in his forties in good health and CMV-seronegative. Material for sequencing was PBMCs. The chain couples TRBV4-1 to TRBJ2-5; D unresolved. The CDR3 is CASSQDGRETQYF. The CDR3 bases are TGCGCCAGCAGCCAAGATGGGCGAGAGACCCAGTACTTC.